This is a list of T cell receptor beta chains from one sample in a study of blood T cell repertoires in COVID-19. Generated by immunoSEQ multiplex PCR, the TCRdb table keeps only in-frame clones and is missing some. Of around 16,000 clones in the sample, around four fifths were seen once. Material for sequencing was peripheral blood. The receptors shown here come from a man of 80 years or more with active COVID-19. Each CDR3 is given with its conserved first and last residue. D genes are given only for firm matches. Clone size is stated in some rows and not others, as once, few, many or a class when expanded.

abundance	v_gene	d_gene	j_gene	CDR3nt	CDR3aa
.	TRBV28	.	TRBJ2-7	TGTGCCAGCAGTCTTTCAGGGCGTCCCTACGAGCAGTACTTC	CASSLSGRPYEQYF
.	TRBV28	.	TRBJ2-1	TGTGCCAGCAGTTTTGCGGGGCAGAGCTCCTACAATGAGCAGTTCTTC	CASSFAGQSSYNEQFF
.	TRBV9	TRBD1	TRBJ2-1	TGTGCCAGCAGCCCCGTCGGACAGGGGACCCGCAATGAGCAGTTCTTC	CASSPVGQGTRNEQFF
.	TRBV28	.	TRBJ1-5	TGTGCCAGCAGGTTCCAGGGAAGACAGCCCCAGCATTTT	CASRFQGRQPQHF
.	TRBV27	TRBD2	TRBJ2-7	TGTGCCAGCAGTACCTTAGCGGGAGCCTTCGGCGAGCAGTACTTC	CASSTLAGAFGEQYF
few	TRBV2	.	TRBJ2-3	TGTGCCAGCAGATGGACAGACGGAACAGATACGCAGTATTTT	CASRWTDGTDTQYF
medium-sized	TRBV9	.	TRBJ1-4	TGTGCCAGCAGCGTCTCAGGAACACCCAATGAAAAACTGTTTTTT	CASSVSGTPNEKLFF
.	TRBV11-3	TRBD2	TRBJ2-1	TGTGCCAGCAGCTTAGATGGGGCCGGGACTAGCGGGAGTATGAATGAGCAGTTCTTC	CASSLDGAGTSGSMNEQFF
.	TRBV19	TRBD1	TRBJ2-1	TGTGCCAGTACCAAAGGACAGGGCGGTATCTCCTACAATGAGCAGTTCTTC	CASTKGQGGISYNEQFF
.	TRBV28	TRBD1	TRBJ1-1	TGTGCCAGCAGTTTGGGACAGAGGAACACTGAAGCTTTCTTT	CASSLGQRNTEAFF
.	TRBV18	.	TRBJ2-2	TGTGCCAGCTCACCTCTCCGGGCGAACACCGGGGAGCTGTTTTTT	CASSPLRANTGELFF
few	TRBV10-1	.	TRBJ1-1	TGCGCCAGCAGTACAGAGACTAAGAACACTGAAGCTTTCTTT	CASSTETKNTEAFF
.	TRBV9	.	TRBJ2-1	TGTGCCAGCAGCGTTAGGACAGCCTTAAATGAGCAGTTCTTC	CASSVRTALNEQFF
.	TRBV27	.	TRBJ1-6	TGTGCCAGCAGTTTCGGGCAGGGAAATTCACCCCTCCACTTT	CASSFGQGNSPLHF
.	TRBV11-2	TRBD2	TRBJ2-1	TGTGCCAGCAGCTTAAGGTGGCTAGCGGGAGGGGTCGATGAGCAGTTCTTC	CASSLRWLAGGVDEQFF
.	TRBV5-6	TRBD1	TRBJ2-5	TGTGCCAGCAGCTTGTCAGGGGGAGCCTTCCCGATCGGGGAGACCCAGTACTTC	CASSLSGGAFPIGETQYF
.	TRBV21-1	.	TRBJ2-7	TGTGCCAGCAGCAAAGCCCAGGTATCAAGACCTTACGAGCAGTACTTC	CASSKAQVSRPYEQYF
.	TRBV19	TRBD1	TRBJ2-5	TGTGCCAGTAGGGGACAGCCATGGGAGACCCAGTACTTC	CASRGQPWETQYF
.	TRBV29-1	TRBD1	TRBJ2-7	TGCAGCGTGGGCCGGGACAGCTCCTACGAGCAGTACTTC	CSVGRDSSYEQYF
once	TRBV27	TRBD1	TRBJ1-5	TGTGCCAGCAGTTTATTAGGGACAGAAAGAAATCAGCCCCAGCATTTT	CASSLLGTERNQPQHF
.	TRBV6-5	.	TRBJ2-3	TGTGCCAGCAGGCGGGAAGCCACAGATACGCAGTATTTT	CASRREATDTQYF
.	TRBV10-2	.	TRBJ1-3	TGCGCCAGCCAACTTGGAAACACCATATATTTT	CASQLGNTIYF
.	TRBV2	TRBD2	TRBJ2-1	TGTGCCAGCAGGACGTCTAGCGGAAATTACAATGAGCAGTTCTTC	CASRTSSGNYNEQFF
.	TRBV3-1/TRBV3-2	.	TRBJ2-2	TGTGCCAGCAGCCGGCAGTTAGCGACCGGGGAGCTGTTTTTT	CASSRQLATGELFF
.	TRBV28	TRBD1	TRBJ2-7	TGTGCCAGCGCCGGGACAGGGGGCATCTACGAGCAGTACTTC	CASAGTGGIYEQYF
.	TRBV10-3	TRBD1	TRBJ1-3	TGTGCCATCAGGCCCGGGACAGGGGGCCACACTGGAAACACCATATATTTT	CAIRPGTGGHTGNTIYF
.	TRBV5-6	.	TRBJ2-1	TGTGCCAGCAGCTTGGTTCTCCCCATGAGTGAGCAGTTCTTC	CASSLVLPMSEQFF
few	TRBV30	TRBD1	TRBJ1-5	TGTGCCTGGAGTACAGGGGGCCATAGCAATCAGCCCCAGCATTTT	CAWSTGGHSNQPQHF
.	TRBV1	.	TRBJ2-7	TGCACCAGCAGCCAAGTAGGGACTAGCGGGAGGGCGTACGAGCAGTACTTC	CTSSQVGTSGRAYEQYF
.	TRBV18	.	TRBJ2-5	TGTGCCAGCTCACCGGACAAATACAAAGAGACCCAGTACTTC	CASSPDKYKETQYF
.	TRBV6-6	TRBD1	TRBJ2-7	TGTGCCAGCCCGATCCAGGACAGGAAAACCTACGAGCAGTACTTC	CASPIQDRKTYEQYF
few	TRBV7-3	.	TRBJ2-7	TGTGCCAGCAGCTTAGTCCCGCCTAGCCACGAGCAGTACTTC	CASSLVPPSHEQYF
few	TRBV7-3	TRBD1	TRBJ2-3	TGTGCCAGCAGCAAATCAGGGGGTTCAACAGATACGCAGTATTTT	CASSKSGGSTDTQYF
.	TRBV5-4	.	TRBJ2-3	TGTGCCAGCAGCCCGTCCGGGCAGGGGACGTATACGCAGTATTTT	CASSPSGQGTYTQYF
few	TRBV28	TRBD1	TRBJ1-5	TGTGCCAGCAACATCCGACAGGGGGCTGATAGCAATCAGCCCCAGCATTTT	CASNIRQGADSNQPQHF
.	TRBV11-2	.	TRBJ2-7	TGTGCCAGCACCATTGGGGGCGTAACCTACGAGCAGTACTTC	CASTIGGVTYEQYF
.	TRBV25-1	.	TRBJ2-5	TGTGCCAGCAGTGGATGGACTCCCAGGGAGACCCAGTACTTC	CASSGWTPRETQYF
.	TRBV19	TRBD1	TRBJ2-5	TGTGCCAGTAGTGTGGGACAGAACCAAGAGACCCAGTACTTC	CASSVGQNQETQYF
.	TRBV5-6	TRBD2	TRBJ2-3	TGTGCCAGCAGCGCGAGCGGGAGGGCCCCAGATACGCAGTATTTT	CASSASGRAPDTQYF
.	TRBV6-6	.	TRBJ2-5	TGTGCCAGCAGTCCTCGTAGTGGTGCGGGACCCCAAGAGACCCAGTACTTC	CASSPRSGAGPQETQYF
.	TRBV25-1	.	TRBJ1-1	TGTGCCAGCAAGCGGGAAACAATGAACACTGAAGCTTTCTTT	CASKRETMNTEAFF
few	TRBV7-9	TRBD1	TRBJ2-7	TGTGCCAGCGGAGGGCAGGGGGCGCGGGAGCAGTACTTC	CASGGQGAREQYF
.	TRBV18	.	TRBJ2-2	TGTGCCAGCTCACCGGTGATACAGGGTTTGAACACCGGGGAGCTGTTTTTT	CASSPVIQGLNTGELFF
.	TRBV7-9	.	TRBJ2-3	TGTGCCAGCAGCCCAAACGGGCGGGCGGAAGATACGCAGTATTTT	CASSPNGRAEDTQYF
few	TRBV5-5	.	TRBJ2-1	TGTGCCAGCAGCTTGGTTGGGGTAGCGGCGGGCTCCTACAATGAGCAGTTCTTC	CASSLVGVAAGSYNEQFF
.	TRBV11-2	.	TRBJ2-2	TGTGCCAGCAGCCCGATGAGAGGCAGTTCGCGTGCTACCGGGGAGCTGTTTTTT	CASSPMRGSSRATGELFF